The 15 T cell receptor beta chains reported below all come from one sample, sequenced in a study of T cells in Graves' hyperthyroidism and ophthalmopathy (dated by TCRdb to about 2019). Libraries came from multiplex PCR. Sequenced using an Illumina HiSeq 2000. Amplification of TCR beta CDR3 regions was carried out from RNA transcripts. The first round of RT-PCR for the TCR CDR3 was performed with the HTBI primer set and the Qiagen OneStep RT-PCR kit. TCRdb ran its own pipeline on the public reads, namely fastp trimming at Q25 and MiXCR clone calling, and kept in-frame beta chains. Here each entry gathers all rows of one CDR3 protein and keeps the most common genes and DNA. Recorded for this sample are some 720,000 distinct CDR3 sequences; about a sixth of them occurred a single time. About 8.4% of the sample belongs to the ten largest clones. Sequencing input: blood. Receptor source: a man aged 18 to 29 with Graves' hyperthyroidism.

A note on this clonotype: At one end, the junction sequence differs from germline, possibly due to a read error. The chain employs TRBV24-1 and TRBJ2-2; 9 nucleotides line up with TRBD1. The CDR3 consists of 15 residues. Germline CDR1 is KGHDR and CDR2 is SFDVKD. CDR3 residues: CVTSPRTGVTGELFF. DNA for the CDR3: TGTGTCACCAGTCCCCGGACAGGGGTCACCGGGGAGCTGTTTTTT.

This clonotype was detected many times. This sequence joins TRBV28 and TRBJ1-5, with no clear D. This CDR3 has 14 amino acids. Trimming stripped 6 bases from V and 6 bases from J, with 15 bases between. Germline CDR1 reads MDHEN; CDR2 reads SYDVKM. CDR3 nucleotides: TGTGCCAGCAGAGGGATACTACCAGGTCAGCCCCAGCATTTT. It yields the protein CASRGILPGQPQHF.

This clonotype was seen repeatedly, ten times or more. The rearrangement uses TRBV12-3 or TRBV12-4 and TRBJ2-5, with 12 bases lining up with TRBD2. The V segment lost 6 bases and the J segment 5 bases; nucleotides outside the gene matches: 10. The CDR3 consists of 16 residues. The CDR3 reads CASSGLAGIVRETQYF. CDR3 coding DNA: TGTGCCAGCAGCGGACTAGCGGGAATCGTCCGGGAGACCCAGTACTTC.

At least ten counts were recorded for this clonotype. The chain's CDR3 is CASSLFTGAETQYF. The CDR3 DNA reads as TGTGCCAGCAGTTTATTTACGGGAGCAGAGACCCAGTACTTC. The chain is built from TRBV28 and TRBJ2-5; a weak D match, TRBD2 (6 bases). Deletions cut 1 base from V and 4 bases from J, with 10 bases between. Germline CDR1 reads MDHEN; CDR2 reads SYDVKM. CDR3 size: 14 residues.

This clonotype was seen repeatedly, ten times or more. CDR3 coding DNA: TGTGCCAGCAGCCTTCTAGCGGGAGTGAAGGAGACCCAGTACTTC. It is translated as CASSLLAGVKETQYF. The chain couples TRBV7-9 to TRBJ2-5, with 10 bases matching TRBD2. This CDR3 contains 15 residues. Unmatched junction bases numbered 8, after V lost 5 bases and J lost 5 bases. CDR1 and CDR2 (germline): SEHNR, FQNEAQ (reference sequence).

Many counts were recorded for this clonotype. The V gene is TRBV7-3, the J gene TRBJ2-1, with D unresolved. V was shortened by 1 base and J by 6 bases, with 13 bases between the two germline ends. The CDR3 extends over 15 amino acids. Germline assignment: CDR1 SGHTA and CDR2 FQGTGA. CDR3 sequence (DNA): TGTGCCAGCAGCTTAAGGCAATCCTGGGTCAATGAGCAGTTCTTC. This encodes CASSLRQSWVNEQFF.

The chain employs TRBV20-1 and TRBJ2-7; D is undetermined. Germline values: CDR1 DFQATT, CDR2 SNEGSKA (reference sequence). There are 12 residues in the CDR3. V lost 5 bases to trimming and J lost 0 bases, with 8 bases between them. Here the CDR3 DNA reads TGCAGTGCTCTAGAATACTCCTACGAGCAGTACTTC. Its protein is CSALEYSYEQYF.

The chain carries TRBV11-2 and TRBJ1-2, with D possibly being TRBD1 (6 bases). Trimming removed 5 bases from V and 2 bases from J, with 15 bases in between. The CDR3 contains 15 residues. CDR1 and CDR2 from the germline V gene are SGHAT and FQNNGV. CDR3 amino acids: CASSPRTANNYGYTF. In nucleotides, the CDR3 is TGTGCCAGCAGCCCAAGGACAGCGAACAACTATGGCTACACCTTC.

The V call is TRBV28, the J call TRBJ2-7, with 14 bases identical to TRBD2. CDR3 size: 18 residues. The J segment lost 3 bases and the V segment lost 2 bases, leaving 9 bases of the junction unmatched. Germline V gene data show CDR1 as MDHEN and CDR2 as SYDVKM. CDR3 nucleotide sequence: TGTGCCAGCAGTTTACCAGGGACTAGCGGGAGAGGTGACTACGAGCAGTACTTC. Translated, it gives CASSLPGTSGRGDYEQYF.

V and J are TRBV12-3 or TRBV12-4 and TRBJ2-7, with 10 bases identical to TRBD1. After removal of 2 bases from V and 2 bases from J, the junction contained 3 bases not matched to a gene. This CDR3 is 15 amino acids long. The CDR3 coding sequence is TGTGCCAGCAGTTTACTCGACAGGGGGCCCTACGAGCAGTACTTC. Amino acid sequence: CASSLLDRGPYEQYF.

CDR3 sequence: CSVESSNEKLFF. DNA for the CDR3: TGCAGCGTTGAAAGCAGTAATGAAAAACTGTTTTTT. This rearrangement joins TRBV29-1 to TRBJ1-4; no definite D call. V lost 2 bases, J lost 4 bases, and 5 bases lay in between. Germline loops: CDR1 SQVTM, CDR2 ANQGSEA. CDR3 length: 12 amino acids.

The gene calls are TRBV20-1 and TRBJ2-7; the match to TRBD2 covers 7 bases. V was pared by 4 bases and J by 1 base, with 10 bases of the junction left unmatched. Germline lookup yields CDR1 DFQATT and CDR2 SNEGSKA (reference sequence). CDR3 size: 15 residues. CDR3 sequence (DNA): TGCAGTGCTATCGGACGGCGGGAGTCTTCCTACGAGCAGTACTTC. It translates to CSAIGRRESSYEQYF.

CDR3 protein: CASSLWRRRVGMNTEAFF. In nucleotides, the CDR3 is TGTGCCAGCAGCTTGTGGCGGCGGAGGGTCGGGATGAACACTGAAGCTTTCTTT. The chain couples TRBV7-9 to TRBJ1-1; D is ambiguous. Germline CDR1 is SEHNR and CDR2 is FQNEAQ (reference sequence). V lost 3 bases, J lost 0 bases, and 20 bases lay in between. The CDR3 covers 18 residues.

This clonotype was observed at least ten times. V usage is TRBV6-2 or TRBV6-3 and J usage is TRBJ2-7; 9 bases match TRBD1. The CDR3 loop spans 16 amino acids. V lost 4 bases, J lost 5 bases, and 12 bases stayed unmatched. CDR1 MNHEY and CDR2 SVGEGT come from the germline V gene. CDR3 amino acids: CASSFPPGQGAHEQYF. DNA for the CDR3: TGTGCCAGCAGTTTCCCTCCGGGACAGGGAGCCCACGAGCAGTACTTC.

The chain combines TRBV24-1 with TRBJ2-1; 10 nucleotides agree with TRBD2. Germline V gives CDR1 KGHDR, CDR2 SFDVKD. This CDR3 comprises 13 residues. The J segment lost 15 bases and the V segment lost 4 bases, leaving 8 bases of the junction unmatched. The CDR3 protein is CATSERTSGTAFF. CDR3 nucleotide sequence: TGTGCCACCAGTGAGCGGACTAGCGGAACTGCGTTCTTC.